A single sample is the source of the 18 T cell receptor beta chains below, sequenced in a study of T cells in Graves' hyperthyroidism and ophthalmopathy. RNA transcripts were the template for amplifying TCR beta CDR3 regions. In the first-round RT-PCR of the TCR CDR3, the HTBI primer set was used. TCRdb redid the calling of the multiplex PCR reads with MiXCR, one entry per CDR3 protein. The table records about 640,000 distinct CDR3 sequences, 20% of them present only once. The sample taken for sequencing was blood. The receptors were gathered from a young man with Graves' ophthalmopathy.

The chain couples TRBV5-1 to TRBJ2-2; D gene ambiguous. The germline CDR1 and CDR2 sequences are SGHRS and YFSETQ. V lost 5 bases and J lost 4, with 12 bases in between. The CDR3 extends over 14 amino acids. CDR3: CASRDGTGTGELFF. The CDR3 coding sequence is TGCGCCAGCAGGGACGGAACGGGCACCGGGGAGCTGTTTTTT.

The rearrangement uses TRBV30 and TRBJ2-2, with 8 bases aligning to TRBD1. J gave up 0 bases and V 5 bases, and 14 bases lay outside the gene matches. The CDR3 is 18 amino acids. The germline V gene encodes CDR1 GTSNPN and CDR2 SVGIG (reference sequence). The CDR3 sequence is CAWLPGTGQIPNTGELFF. The CDR3 coding sequence is TGTGCCTGGCTTCCCGGGACAGGCCAAATTCCGAACACCGGGGAGCTGTTTTTT.

Ten or more counts support this clonotype. V usage is TRBV12-3 or TRBV12-4 and J usage is TRBJ2-5; the match to TRBD1 covers 7 bases. The CDR3 consists of 13 residues. Germline trimming cut 6 bases from V and 1 base from J; bases unmatched to any gene: 2. As DNA, the CDR3 is TGTGCCAGCAGCCGACAGGGCCAAGAGACCCAGTACTTC. As protein: CASSRQGQETQYF.

Of note for this clonotype: As the CDR3 is not closed by the conserved phenylalanine or tryptophan, this likely results from a read error. The rearrangement joins TRBV28 to TRBJ1-5; no definite D call. The V gene lost 5 bases and the J gene lost 5 bases, with 10 bases spanning the gap. The length of the CDR3 is 13 residues. Germline V lookup: CDR1 MDHEN, CDR2 SYDVKM. The CDR3 DNA follows: TGTGCCAGCAGTCTGGATTCGTATCAGCCCCAGCATTTA. This codes for CASSLDSYQPQHL.

The rearrangement links TRBV11-2 to TRBJ2-3; the D is unclear. CDR1 and CDR2 (germline): SGHAT, FQNNGV. This CDR3 contains 12 residues. Trimming removed 5 bases from V and 4 bases from J, with 7 bases in between. CDR3 nucleotides: TGTGCCAGCAGCCAAACTCCAGATACGCAGTATTTT. Residues: CASSQTPDTQYF.

This clonotype was counted a few times. This sequence joins TRBV6-1 and TRBJ1-2; D unresolved. Per germline, CDR1 MNHNS and CDR2 SASEGT. Trimming removed 2 bases at V and 2 bases at J, with 12 bases between. The CDR3 is made up of 15 amino acids. CDR3 nucleotide sequence: TGTGCCAGCAGTGAATATGTAGGGCAGAACTATGGCTACACCTTC. It encodes CASSEYVGQNYGYTF.

This clonotype was seen ten or more times. The chain employs TRBV6-1 and TRBJ2-7; 7 bases are shared with TRBD2. Germline assignment: CDR1 MNHNS and CDR2 SASEGT. After removal of 6 bases from V and 2 bases from J, the junction contained 7 bases not matched to a gene. The CDR3 sequence is 14 residues long. DNA for the CDR3: TGTGCCAGCAGGGGCCCTAGCGGTACCTACGAGCAGTACTTC. The encoded protein is CASRGPSGTYEQYF.

The J gene is TRBJ2-3, the V gene TRBV10-3; D not certain. This CDR3 spans 13 amino acids. Germline CDR1 is ENHRY and CDR2 is SYGVKD. Trimming took off 3 bases at V and 11 bases at J, with 15 bases between the two ends. DNA for the CDR3: TGTGCCATCAGTGACCTCAGCATTCTTGGGCAGTATTTT. It is translated as CAISDLSILGQYF.

This clonotype was detected ten times or more. The gene calls are TRBV7-8 and TRBJ2-1; TRBD2 agrees at 9 bases. The CDR3 totals 16 residues. V lost 6 bases and J lost 2; bases outside the gene matches: 8. CDR1 is SGHVS, CDR2 FQNEAQ, per germline. The CDR3 DNA reads as TGTGCCAGCAGTTCCGGGTTAGCGGGAGCCTACAATGAGCAGTTCTTC. It encodes CASSSGLAGAYNEQFF.

The chain combines TRBV15 with TRBJ2-2, with a weak D call TRBD1 (5 bases). Germline assignment: CDR1 LNHNV and CDR2 YYDKDF (reference sequence). Deletions cut 5 bases from V and 6 bases from J, with 13 bases between. This CDR3 is built from 14 residues. CDR3 DNA sequence: TGTGCCACCAGCTTTAGCACAGGCGCCGGGGAGCTGTTTTTT. It yields the protein CATSFSTGAGELFF.

The genes are TRBV28 and TRBJ2-7, with 10 bases identical to TRBD2. The junction had 23 bases not matched to a gene; V was cut back by 3 bases and J by 3 bases. Germline CDR1 MDHEN, CDR2 SYDVKM. There are 21 residues in the CDR3. This CDR3 is CASSFGSLAGVSYQGGYEQYF. CDR3 DNA sequence: TGTGCCAGCAGTTTCGGTAGTCTAGCGGGAGTCTCTTATCAGGGTGGCTACGAGCAGTACTTC.

This chain connects TRBV5-1 to TRBJ1-4, with a possible D match to TRBD1 (6 bases). The germline CDR1 and CDR2 sequences are SGHRS and YFSETQ. The CDR3 is 16 amino acids. CDR3 sequence: CVGSLEPQGPNEKLFF. In DNA form, the CDR3 reads TGCGTCGGCAGCTTGGAGCCTCAGGGGCCTAATGAAAAACTGTTTTTT.

This clonotype was counted ten times or more. The CDR3, as DNA: TGTGCCTTGGGGGGACTAGCGGGATCCAGCACAGATACGCAGTATTTT. This codes for CALGGLAGSSTDTQYF. This chain joins TRBV30 and TRBJ2-3, with TRBD2 identical over 13 bases. V gave up 7 bases and J gave up 0 bases; unmatched junction bases: 7. The length of the CDR3 is 16 residues. The V gene's germline CDR1 is GTSNPN and CDR2 SVGIG (reference sequence).

The V call is TRBV19, the J call TRBJ2-1, with 8 bases that match TRBD2. V shed 5 bases and J 8 bases; nucleotides not matched to a gene: 8. This CDR3 has 14 residues. Germline assignment: CDR1 LNHDA and CDR2 SQIVND (reference sequence). The CDR3 loop reads CASSREGRRYEQFF. The DNA for the CDR3 is TGTGCCAGTAGTCGGGAGGGCCGGAGATATGAGCAGTTCTTC.

The table lists this clonotype with many counts. The chain uses TRBV28 and TRBJ2-6; 8 bases line up with TRBD1. The CDR3 runs 15 residues. The germline gives CDR1 MDHEN, CDR2 SYDVKM. The V gene end was trimmed by 6 bases and the J gene end by 2 bases; junction bases not matched to a gene: 3. CDR3 coding DNA: TGTGCCAGCAGCACACAGGGGGCTGGGGCCAACGTCCTGACTTTC. Translation: CASSTQGAGANVLTF. The whole variable domain, filled in from reference TRBV28 and TRBJ2-6, reads DVKVTQSSRYLVKRTGEKVFLECVQDMDHENMFWYRQDPGLGLRLIYFSYDVKMKEKGDIPEGYSVSREKKERFSLILESASTNQTSMYLCASSTQGAGANVLTFGAGSRLTVL.

Details on this clonotype: Possible read error: a much larger clone is one base away. CDR3 coding DNA: TGTGCCAGCAGTTACGGACAGGGAGGGACTGAAGCTTCCTTT. It translates to CASSYGQGGTEASF. V gene TRBV6-5 combines with J gene TRBJ1-1, with 8 bases that match TRBD1. Germline V gives CDR1 MNHEY, CDR2 SVGAGI. This CDR3 has 14 residues.

This rearrangement joins TRBV4-1 to TRBJ2-5; tentatively, D is TRBD1 (5 bases). The CDR3 is 12 residues long. Trimming shortened V by 3 bases and J by 13 bases, and 15 bases separated the two germline ends. Germline CDR1 is MGHRA and CDR2 is YSYEKL. This CDR3 is CASSQDSGKPYF. In DNA form, the CDR3 reads TGCGCCAGCAGCCAGGATTCAGGGAAACCGTACTTC.

The CDR3 reads CATHPDSYGYTF. The CDR3 DNA sequence: TGTGCCACCCACCCGGACAGCTATGGCTACACCTTC. The chain links TRBV10-3 to TRBJ1-2; maybe TRBD1 (6 bases). The CDR3 consists of 12 residues. V lost 10 bases, J lost 4 bases, and 13 bases lay in between. CDR1 is ENHRY, CDR2 SYGVKD, per germline.